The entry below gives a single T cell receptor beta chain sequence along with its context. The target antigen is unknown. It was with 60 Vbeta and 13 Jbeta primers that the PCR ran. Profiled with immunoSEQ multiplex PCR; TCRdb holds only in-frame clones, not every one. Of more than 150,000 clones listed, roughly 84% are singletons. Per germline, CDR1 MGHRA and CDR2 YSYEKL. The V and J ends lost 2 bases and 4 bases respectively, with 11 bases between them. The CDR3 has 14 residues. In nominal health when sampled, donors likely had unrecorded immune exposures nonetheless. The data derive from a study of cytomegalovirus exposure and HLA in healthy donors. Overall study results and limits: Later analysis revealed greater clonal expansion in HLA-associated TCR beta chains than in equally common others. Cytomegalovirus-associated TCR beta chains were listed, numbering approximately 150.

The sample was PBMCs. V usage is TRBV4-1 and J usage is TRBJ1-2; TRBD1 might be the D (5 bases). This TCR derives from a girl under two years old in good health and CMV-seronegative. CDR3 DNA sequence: TGCGCCAGCAGCCAAAAGGGGCGCAGCTATGGCTACACCTTC. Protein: CASSQKGRSYGYTF.